Listed below are T cell receptor beta chains from one sample, sequenced in a study of cytomegalovirus exposure and HLA in healthy donors. TCRdb's table, derived via immunoSEQ multiplex PCR, lists solely in-frame clones and lacks some. The repertoire holds approximately 130,000 clones, around 83% seen once, with roughly 2.7% in the top ten. Sequencing input: PBMCs. Receptor source: a man aged 50 to 59 in good health and CMV-seronegative. CDR3s include the opening cysteine and the closing phenylalanine or tryptophan. Fields, in order: J gene, D gene, V gene, clone size, CDR3 protein, CDR3 DNA. The D gene is left open where the match is weak. The size field is filled for only some rows; it gives once, few, many or a size class.

TRBJ2-2,-,TRBV4-3,-,CASSQEYSSGELFF,TGCGCCAGCAGCCAAGAGTACTCCTCCGGGGAGCTGTTTTTT
TRBJ1-1,-,TRBV9,-,CASSVNGHLNTEAFF,TGTGCCAGCAGCGTCAATGGACATCTGAACACTGAAGCTTTCTTT
TRBJ2-4,-,TRBV11-2,once,CASSVGVWGVAKNIQYF,TGTGCCAGCAGCGTGGGCGTTTGGGGGGTGGCCAAAAACATTCAGTACTTC
TRBJ1-1,-,TRBV18,-,CASSLTQGSEAFF,TGTGCCAGCTCACTAACACAGGGATCTGAAGCTTTCTTT
TRBJ2-5,-,TRBV14,-,CASSQRSNQETQYF,TGTGCCAGCAGCCAACGTTCTAACCAAGAGACCCAGTACTTC
TRBJ1-1,-,TRBV7-3,-,CASSAQRGGRRKNTEAFF,TGTGCCAGCAGCGCGCAGAGGGGGGGGCGCCGGAAGAACACTGAAGCTTTCTTT
TRBJ1-2,TRBD1,TRBV19,-,CASTDRGMGYTF,TGTGCCAGTACCGACAGGGGAATGGGCTACACCTTC
TRBJ1-5,-,TRBV5-1,once,CASSLDSSQPQHF,TGCGCCAGCAGCTTGGACAGTAGTCAGCCCCAGCATTTT
TRBJ2-1,-,TRBV7-6,-,CASSLETGAYNEQFF,TGTGCCAGCAGCTTGGAGACAGGAGCATACAATGAGCAGTTCTTC
TRBJ1-6,-,TRBV5-5,-,CASSFFELNSPLHF,TGTGCCAGCAGCTTTTTCGAGCTTAATTCACCCCTCCACTTT
TRBJ1-6,-,TRBV7-8,-,CASSSTGGVVNSPLHF,TGTGCCAGCAGCTCCACGGGAGGGGTGGTCAATTCACCCCTCCACTTT
TRBJ2-5,-,TRBV18,-,CASSPTGPGPNQETQYF,TGTGCCAGCTCACCGACTGGGCCAGGGCCTAACCAAGAGACCCAGTACTTC
TRBJ2-1,TRBD1,TRBV2,-,CASRGQGTNNEQFF,TGTGCCAGCAGGGGACAGGGCACTAACAATGAGCAGTTCTTC
TRBJ2-7,-,TRBV19,-,CASSIRENYEQYF,TGTGCCAGTAGTATTCGGGAGAACTACGAGCAGTACTTC